The 9 T cell receptor beta chains given below trace back to one sample, sequenced in a study of Ad26.COV2.S vaccination and SARS-CoV-2 variants (dated by TCRdb to 2020 to 2022). Library construction relied on the immunoSEQ multiplex PCR assay. TCRdb retrieved this table from immuneACCESS and kept in-frame rearrangements only. Not all clones are present; in checked studies, unresolved V genes account for under half, and no reason is known for the remainder. The sample includes 300,000 to 400,000 clones, with 85% observed a single time. The ten largest clones add up to around 3% of the sample. The treatment or condition label for this specimen denotes: approximately 18 received Ad26.COV2.S at low or high dose, single or two shots; about 5 received placebo; per-sample allocation not given. For vaccine and placebo recipients, the sequenced repertoires came from samples collected on day 63 after the first injection.

Sequencing was performed on peripheral blood, taken in a trial of Ad26.COV2.S vaccine versus placebo. The receptors were gathered from a person aged 18 to 59 who received the Ad26.COV2.S COVID-19 vaccine or a placebo.

CDR3 amino acids: CASSPLAGEQETQYF. DNA of the CDR3: TGTGCCAGCTCACCCCTAGCGGGAGAGCAAGAGACCCAGTACTTC. This chain links TRBV18 with TRBJ2-5; 10 bases line up with TRBD2. The CDR3 is made up of 15 amino acids. Germline loops: CDR1 KGHSH, CDR2 LQKENI. With 3 bases clipped from V and 2 bases from J, the junction kept 3 bases outside the gene matches.

The chain combines TRBV18 with TRBJ1-1; no reliable D call. The V end was cut by 2 bases, the J end by 1 base, with 8 bases between. The CDR3 runs to 14 residues. Per the germline V gene, CDR1 is KGHSH and CDR2 is LQKENI. DNA for the CDR3: TGTGCCAGCTCACCATATACGGAGAACACTGAAGCTTTCTTT. Translating gives CASSPYTENTEAFF.

The rearrangement links TRBV18 to TRBJ2-3; no reliable D call. Germline CDR1 reads KGHSH; CDR2 reads LQKENI. This CDR3 contains 12 residues. Between the trimmed V and J ends, which lost 1 base and 5 bases, there was a span of 4 bases. The CDR3 is CASSPLKDTQYF. DNA for the CDR3: TGTGCCAGCTCACCACTTAAAGATACGCAGTATTTT.

The CDR3 loop is CASSLPAGTDTQYF. CDR3 sequence (DNA): TGTGCCAGCAGTTTACCTGCAGGCACAGATACGCAGTATTTT. The chain is built from TRBV28 and TRBJ2-3; no definite D call. The CDR3 extends over 14 amino acids. In germline, CDR1 is MDHEN, CDR2 SYDVKM. Trimming cost V 2 bases and J 1 base, with 7 bases left between them.

The genes are TRBV27 and TRBJ1-1; D is unclear. CDR3 size: 15 residues. The V end lost 2 bases, the J end lost 4 bases, and 14 bases lay between the germline ends. Germline CDR1 and CDR2: MNHEY and SMNVEV (reference sequence). The CDR3 DNA is TGTGCCAGCAGTTTAGCGCCCTCGGTTTTCACTGAAGCTTTCTTT. Its translation is CASSLAPSVFTEAFF.

The chain recombines TRBV4-1 with TRBJ1-5, with TRBD1 identical over 8 bases. Losses at the gene ends were 4 bases for V and 3 bases for J; bases not matched to a gene: 14. This CDR3 comprises 18 residues. CDR1 is MGHRA, CDR2 YSYEKL, per germline. CDR3 coding DNA: TGCGCCAGCAGCCCATCTAACCCCGGGACAGGTGCCAATCAGCCCCAGCATTTT. Translated, it gives CASSPSNPGTGANQPQHF.

The rearrangement uses TRBV11-2 and TRBJ1-6, with a possible D match to TRBD1 (6 bases). The germline V and J ends were trimmed by 2 bases and 17 bases, with 19 bases remaining between them. CDR1 and CDR2 (germline): SGHAT, FQNNGV. This CDR3 has 14 amino acids. In DNA, the CDR3 is TGTGCCAGCAGCTTAACTAATGGACAGAACAGAATCCACTTT. Its protein is CASSLTNGQNRIHF.

The chain joins TRBV5-6 to TRBJ2-1; D is tentatively TRBD1 or TRBD2 (5 bases each). The germline CDR1 and CDR2 sequences are SGHDT and YYEEEE. V lost 4 bases and J lost 15, with 20 bases in between. The CDR3 extends over 13 amino acids. The CDR3, as DNA: TGTGCCAGCAGCCTCCCGGACGGGACGAAGGGGTTCTTC. Translation: CASSLPDGTKGFF.

The chain has TRBV14 and TRBJ2-3; the match to TRBD2 covers 11 bases. CDR1 and CDR2 from the germline V gene are SGHDN and FVKESK. The CDR3 runs 14 residues. Trimming at V came to 8 bases and at J to 2 bases, leaving 3 bases not matched to a gene. As DNA, the CDR3 is TGTGCCAGCGCGACTAGCGGGACCACAGATACGCAGTATTTT. Translation: CASATSGTTDTQYF.